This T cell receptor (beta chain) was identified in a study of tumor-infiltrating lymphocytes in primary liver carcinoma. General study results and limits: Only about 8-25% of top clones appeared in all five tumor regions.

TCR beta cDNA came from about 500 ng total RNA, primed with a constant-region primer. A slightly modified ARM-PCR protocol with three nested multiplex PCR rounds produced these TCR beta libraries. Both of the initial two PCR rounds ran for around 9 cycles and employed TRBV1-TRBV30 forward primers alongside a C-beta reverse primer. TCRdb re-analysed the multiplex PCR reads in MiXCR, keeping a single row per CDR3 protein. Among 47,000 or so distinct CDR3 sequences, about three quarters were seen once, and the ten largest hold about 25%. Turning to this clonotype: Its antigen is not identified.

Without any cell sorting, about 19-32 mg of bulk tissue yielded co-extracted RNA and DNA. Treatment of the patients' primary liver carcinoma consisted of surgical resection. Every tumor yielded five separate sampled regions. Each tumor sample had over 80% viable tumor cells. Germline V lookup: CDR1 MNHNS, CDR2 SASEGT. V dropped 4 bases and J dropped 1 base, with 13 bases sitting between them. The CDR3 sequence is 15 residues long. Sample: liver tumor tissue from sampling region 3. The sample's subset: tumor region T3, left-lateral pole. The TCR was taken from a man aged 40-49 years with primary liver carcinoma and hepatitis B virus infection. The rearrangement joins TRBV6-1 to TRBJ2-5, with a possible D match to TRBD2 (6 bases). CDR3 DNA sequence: TGTGCCAGCAGTGGCGGGATAGGAGGCCAAGAGACCCAGTACTTC. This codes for CASSGGIGGQETQYF.